The source of this T cell receptor beta chain is a study of blood T cell repertoires in COVID-19. Germline-derived CDR1 and CDR2 are SGHTA and FQGNSA. Trimming removed 7 bases from V and 11 bases from J; junction bases left unmatched: 11. The CDR3 totals 13 residues. Profiled with immunoSEQ multiplex PCR; TCRdb holds only in-frame clones, not every one. The table includes 200,000 to 300,000 clones, 84% detected once. The sequenced sample was peripheral blood. The V gene is TRBV7-2, the J gene TRBJ2-1; TRBD2 aligns across 7 bases. This receptor was identified in a man aged 35-49 years who had recovered from COVID-19. The chain's CDR3 is CASNFLSGAKQFF. CDR3 in DNA: TGTGCCAGCAATTTCCTCAGCGGGGCCAAGCAGTTCTTC. The full variable domain, with the rest looked up from reference TRBV7-2 and TRBJ2-1, is GAGVSQSPSNKVTEKGKDVELRCDPISGHTALYWYRQSLGQGLEFLIYFQGNSAPDKSGLPSDRFSAERTGGSVSTLTIQRTQQEDSAVYLCASNFLSGAKQFFGPGTRLTVL.